These 10 T cell receptor beta chains share one sample of origin, sequenced in a study of blood T cell repertoires in COVID-19. Method: immunoSEQ multiplex PCR; TCRdb's copy keeps in-frame clones and lacks some. The sample carries 190,000 or so clones, roughly 80% recorded once. Sequenced material: peripheral blood. The receptors were gathered from a man between 60 and 75 years old with COVID-19, enrolled during active disease.

This chain connects TRBV10-3 to TRBJ2-5; 8 bases match TRBD1. Germline lookup yields CDR1 ENHRY and CDR2 SYGVKD. V lost 2 bases and J lost 5; bases outside the gene matches: 4. CDR3 length: 14 amino acids. The CDR3 reads CAISEDRGGETQYF. For the CDR3, the DNA is TGTGCCATCAGTGAGGACAGGGGCGGCGAGACCCAGTACTTC.

The gene calls are TRBV10-3 and TRBJ2-3; 12 nucleotides align to TRBD2. Germline V gene data show CDR1 as ENHRY and CDR2 as SYGVKD. The CDR3 has 17 residues. With V trimmed by 5 bases and J by 0 bases, 6 bases remained unmatched. CDR3 bases: TGTGCCATCAGTTTGTCCGGACTAGCGGGGAGCACAGATACGCAGTATTTT. Protein product: CAISLSGLAGSTDTQYF.

This clone was detected a few times. The genes are TRBV7-9 and TRBJ1-1; tentative D call: TRBD1 (6 bases). Germline V gene data show CDR1 as SEHNR and CDR2 as FQNEAQ (reference sequence). The CDR3 length is 16 residues. Trimming stripped 5 bases from V and 7 bases from J, with 23 bases between. CDR3: CASSPVTGSGRGEAFF. The CDR3 coding sequence is TGTGCCAGCAGCCCGGTGACAGGATCGGGCCGGGGTGAAGCTTTCTTT. The full variable domain, completed using reference TRBV7-9 and TRBJ1-1, is DTGVSQNPRHKITKRGQNVTFRCDPISEHNRLYWYRQTLGQGPEFLTYFQNEAQLEKSRLLSDRFSAERPKGSFSTLEIQRTEQGDSAMYLCASSPVTGSGRGEAFFGQGTRLTVV.

The count of this clone is one. V gene TRBV27 combines with J gene TRBJ2-3; 9 bases are a match to TRBD1. Germline V gene sequence: CDR1 MNHEY, CDR2 SMNVEV (reference sequence). Unmatched junction bases numbered 6, after V lost 8 bases and J lost 6 bases. There are 13 residues in the CDR3. The CDR3 bases are TGTGCCAGCGTCAAACAGGGGGCGGATACGCAGTATTTT. Translated: CASVKQGADTQYF.

The chain employs TRBV7-9 and TRBJ1-2; 8 bases map to TRBD1. Germline trimming cut 0 bases from V and 5 bases from J; bases unmatched to any gene: 5. This CDR3 comprises 15 residues. From germline, CDR1 is SEHNR and CDR2 FQNEAQ (reference sequence). CDR3 bases: TGTGCCAGCAGCTTAGCCGGACAGGGAAGGTATGGCTACACCTTC. Translating gives CASSLAGQGRYGYTF. Supplemented by reference TRBV7-9 and TRBJ1-2, the full variable domain reads DTGVSQNPRHKITKRGQNVTFRCDPISEHNRLYWYRQTLGQGPEFLTYFQNEAQLEKSRLLSDRFSAERPKGSFSTLEIQRTEQGDSAMYLCASSLAGQGRYGYTFGSGTRLTVV.

This clone has just a few counts. V gene TRBV11-3 combines with J gene TRBJ1-1; TRBD1 is a possible D gene (5 bases). Germline V lookup: CDR1 SGHNT, CDR2 YENEEA. The CDR3 covers 13 residues. Trimming left V 4 bases short and J 5 bases short, with 11 bases between. CDR3 DNA sequence: TGTGCCAGCAGCTCGGAGGGGTTGACTGAAGCTTTCTTT. Translation gives CASSSEGLTEAFF.

CDR3 residues: CASTAGLTGDEQYF. The CDR3 DNA reads as TGTGCCAGCACGGCGGGCCTAACAGGGGACGAGCAGTACTTC. The chain employs TRBV5-6 and TRBJ2-7; TRBD1 matches 7 bases. This CDR3 has 14 amino acids. CDR1 SGHDT and CDR2 YYEEEE come from the germline V gene. Trimming removed 6 bases from V and 5 bases from J; junction bases left unmatched: 11.

The chain uses TRBV9 and TRBJ1-4, with D tentatively TRBD1 (6 bases). V dropped 5 bases and J dropped 8 bases, with 22 bases sitting between them. The CDR3 has 16 residues. The germline V gene encodes CDR1 SGDLS and CDR2 YYNGEE. The CDR3 spells CASSDTLQGKAEKLFF. CDR3 DNA: TGTGCCAGCAGTGATACGTTACAGGGTAAAGCAGAAAAACTGTTTTTT.

This clone occurred a few times. Other DNA variants within this sample encode the same CDR3. The chain joins TRBV9 to TRBJ1-5; D is unclear. The CDR3 length is 14 residues. Trimming removed 0 bases at V and 1 base at J, with 5 bases between. CDR1 is SGDLS and CDR2 is YYNGEE in the germline V gene. CDR3 residues: CASSVDGSNQPQHF. In DNA form, the CDR3 reads TGTGCCAGCAGCGTAGACGGGAGCAATCAGCCCCAGCATTTT.

The CDR3 protein is CASSLEGPDEAFF. DNA of the CDR3: TGCGCCAGCAGCTTGGAGGGGCCCGATGAAGCTTTCTTT. The chain couples TRBV5-1 to TRBJ1-1, with a tentative D call TRBD1 (5 bases). The CDR3 has 13 residues. Germline CDR1 SGHRS, CDR2 YFSETQ. V was pared by 0 bases and J by 7 bases, with 10 bases between.